This T cell receptor (beta chain) was found in a study of blood T cell repertoires in COVID-19. In regard to this clone: This CDR3 is also generated by other DNA sequences in the sample.

TCRdb's table, derived via immunoSEQ multiplex PCR, lists solely in-frame clones and lacks some. The sample records about 140,000 clones, just under 90% being singletons. The germline V gene has CDR1 SNHLY and CDR2 FYNNEI. The CDR3 covers 13 residues. Losses at the gene ends were 9 bases for V and 1 base for J; bases not matched to a gene: 3. The chain is built from TRBV2 and TRBJ1-1, with TRBD1 matching 9 bases. Sequenced material: peripheral blood. The TCR originated in a woman in her forties or fifties with active or convalescent COVID-19. In DNA, the CDR3 is TGTGCCAGTTCGGGACAGGGGAACACTGAAGCTTTCTTT. It is translated as CASSGQGNTEAFF.